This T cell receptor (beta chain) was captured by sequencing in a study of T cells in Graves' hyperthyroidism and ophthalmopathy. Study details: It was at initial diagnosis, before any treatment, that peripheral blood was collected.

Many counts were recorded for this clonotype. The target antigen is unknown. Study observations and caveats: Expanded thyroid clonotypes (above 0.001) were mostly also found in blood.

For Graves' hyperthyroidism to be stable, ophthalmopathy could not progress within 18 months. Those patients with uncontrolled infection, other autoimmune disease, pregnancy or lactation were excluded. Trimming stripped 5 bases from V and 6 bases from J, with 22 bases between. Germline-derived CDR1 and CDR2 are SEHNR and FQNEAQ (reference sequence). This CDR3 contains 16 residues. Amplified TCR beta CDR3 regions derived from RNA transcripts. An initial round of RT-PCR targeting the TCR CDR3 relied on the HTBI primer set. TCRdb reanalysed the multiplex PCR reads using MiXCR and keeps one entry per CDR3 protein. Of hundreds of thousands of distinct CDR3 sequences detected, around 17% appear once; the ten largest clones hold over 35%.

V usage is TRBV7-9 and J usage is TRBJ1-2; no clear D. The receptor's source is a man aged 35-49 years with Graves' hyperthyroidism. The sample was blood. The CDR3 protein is CASSLPFGREADGYTF. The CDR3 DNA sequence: TGTGCCAGCAGCCTCCCATTTGGTAGGGAGGCGGATGGCTACACCTTC.